This T cell receptor (beta chain) was identified during a study of cytomegalovirus exposure and HLA in healthy donors. Study results and limitations: Later analysis found that TCR beta chains associated with HLA were more clonally expanded than other, equally common chains.

The CDR3 has 14 residues. Germline loops: CDR1 LNHNV, CDR2 YYDKDF (reference sequence). Trimming removed 7 bases from V and 1 base from J; junction bases left unmatched: 6. With respect to this clone: What it recognizes is unknown.

The study ran its PCR with 60 Vbeta and 13 Jbeta primers. Sequencing used immunoSEQ multiplex PCR; TCRdb keeps in-frame clones, though not all of them. The data contain about 160,000 clones, approximately 72% of them singletons. The chain combines TRBV15 with TRBJ2-5; 7 nucleotides line up with TRBD1. The sequence derives from a female donor in good health and CMV-seronegative. Sequencing was carried out using PBMCs. This CDR3 reads CATKPGQSQETQYF. In DNA, the CDR3 is TGTGCCACCAAGCCGGGACAGTCCCAAGAGACCCAGTACTTC.